The 31 T cell receptor beta chains given below trace back to one sample, sequenced in a study of CD8 T cells in Susac syndrome. After extraction with the RNeasy kit, about 0.45 to 1 ug of the RNA was reverse transcribed using random hexamers. Each CDR3 protein gets one entry after TCRdb re-called the immunoSEQ multiplex PCR reads with MiXCR. Among 45,000 to 60,000 distinct CDR3 sequences listed, 93% were seen once. The sample was CD8+ T cells from PBMCs. Every receptor here comes from a human donor with multiple sclerosis.

This sequence joins TRBV4-3 and TRBJ2-3; 7 positions agree with TRBD2. The CDR3 consists of 17 residues. The ends lost 0 bases at V and 3 bases at J; junction bases unmatched: 9. Germline V gene data show CDR1 as LGHNA and CDR2 as YSLEER. Here the CDR3 DNA reads TGCGCCAGCAGCCAAGATCTCGGGAGCGGGGTGACAGATACGCAGTATTTT. Protein product: CASSQDLGSGVTDTQYF.

The rearrangement uses TRBV30 and TRBJ2-1, with 8 positions matching TRBD2. Germline V gene sequence: CDR1 GTSNPN, CDR2 SVGIG (reference sequence). The CDR3 is made up of 13 amino acids. V lost 5 bases to trimming and J lost 5 bases; unmatched junction nucleotides: 5. DNA for the CDR3: TGTGCCTGGGAGGGACTAGTACACAATGAGCAGTTCTTC. Amino acids: CAWEGLVHNEQFF.

The chain carries TRBV7-7 and TRBJ2-5, with D tentatively TRBD1 or TRBD2 (6 bases each). The germline CDR1 and CDR2 sequences are SSHAT and FNYEAQ (reference sequence). Between the trimmed V and J ends, which lost 0 bases and 5 bases, there was a span of 7 bases. The CDR3 consists of 13 residues. The CDR3 protein is CASSLAGGETQYF. The CDR3 DNA reads TGTGCCAGCAGCTTAGCCGGGGGCGAGACCCAGTACTTC.

This chain links TRBV7-2 with TRBJ2-7, with a weak D call TRBD1 (5 bases). Germline CDR1 is SGHTA and CDR2 is FQGNSA. There are 15 residues in the CDR3. Trimming removed 6 bases at V and 0 bases at J, with 15 bases between. The CDR3: CASSPWGGPSYEQYF. CDR3 sequence (DNA): TGTGCCAGCAGTCCTTGGGGCGGCCCCTCCTACGAGCAGTACTTC.

The chain couples TRBV6-1 to TRBJ1-1; D is undetermined. Trimming took off 6 bases at V and 7 bases at J, with 9 bases between the two ends. Germline-derived CDR1 and CDR2 are MNHNS and SASEGT. The CDR3 consists of 11 residues. CDR3 amino acids: CASRAAFEAFF. The CDR3 DNA is TGTGCCAGCAGGGCCGCGTTTGAAGCTTTCTTT.

The J gene is TRBJ2-4, the V gene TRBV6-2 or TRBV6-3; weak D call: TRBD1 (10 bases). Germline lookup yields CDR1 MNHEY and CDR2 SVGEGT. The CDR3 loop spans 15 amino acids. V lost 2 bases and J 9 bases, leaving 17 bases between the germline ends. The CDR3 loop reads CASSYPSGDRGIQYF. CDR3 nucleotide sequence: TGTGCCAGCAGTTACCCTAGCGGGGACAGGGGCATTCAGTACTTC.

The chain uses TRBV19 and TRBJ1-5; D possibly corresponds to TRBD1 (6 bases). CDR3 length: 15 residues. Germline CDR1 is LNHDA and CDR2 is SQIVND (reference sequence). The germline V and J ends were trimmed by 6 bases and 5 bases, with 17 bases remaining between them. CDR3 DNA: TGTGCCAGTAGCATTGGACAGATGAGGGATCAGCCCCAGCATTTT. Its protein is CASSIGQMRDQPQHF.

The chain combines TRBV10-3 with TRBJ1-3; the D gene is possibly TRBD1 (5 bases). The CDR3 totals 20 residues. From germline, CDR1 is ENHRY and CDR2 SYGVKD. The V end was cut by 3 bases, the J end by 2 bases, with 26 bases between. CDR3 amino acids: CAISDPGTRRAISPGNTIYF. The DNA for the CDR3 is TGTGCCATCAGTGATCCCGGAACGCGCAGGGCGATAAGTCCTGGAAACACCATATATTTT.

This chain links TRBV28 with TRBJ2-6; D ambiguous. Trimming took 3 bases from V and 11 from J, leaving 5 bases between them. The CDR3 totals 11 residues. Looked up from germline, CDR1 is MDHEN and CDR2 is SYDVKM. CDR3: CASSFSHVLTF. In DNA, the CDR3 is TGTGCCAGCAGTTTTTCTCACGTCCTGACTTTC.

The chain carries TRBV4-1 and TRBJ2-2; TRBD1 might be the D (6 bases). This CDR3 spans 15 amino acids. Per the germline V gene, CDR1 is MGHRA and CDR2 is YSYEKL. Trimming cost V 1 base and J 4 bases, with 10 bases left between them. CDR3 DNA sequence: TGCGCCAGCAGCCAAGGGACAGTGACCACCGGGGAGCTGTTTTTT. Translation gives CASSQGTVTTGELFF.

The V and J genes are TRBV6-1 and TRBJ1-5; 11 nucleotides agree with TRBD1. The germline gives CDR1 MNHNS, CDR2 SASEGT. CDR3 length: 17 residues. V dropped 6 bases and J dropped 1; count of bases not matched to a gene: 8. The CDR3 sequence is CASRTGTGGLSNQPQHF. The DNA of the CDR3 is TGTGCCAGCAGAACCGGGACAGGGGGTTTGAGCAATCAGCCCCAGCATTTT.

The V and J genes are TRBV5-1 and TRBJ1-1; D is ambiguous. This CDR3 comprises 17 residues. V shed 0 bases and J shed 1 base, with 16 bases lying between them. The germline V gene encodes CDR1 SGHRS and CDR2 YFSETQ. The CDR3, as DNA: TGCGCCAGCAGCTTGGATTACTACTTTTCGAAGAACACTGAAGCTTTCTTT. This translates into CASSLDYYFSKNTEAFF.

This clonotype was observed a single time. CDR3 nucleotides: TGTGCCAGCAGCGTTTCAGACGGAGCACTCCGCCTAAGGGGCTACACCTTC. It encodes CASSVSDGALRLRGYTF. The chain uses TRBV9 and TRBJ1-2; D unclear. V was clipped by 2 bases and J by 8 bases, with 25 bases between them. CDR1 is SGDLS and CDR2 is YYNGEE in the germline V gene. CDR3 size: 17 residues.

V and J are TRBV16 and TRBJ2-6; the D gene is possibly TRBD2 (6 bases). Between the trimmed V and J ends, which lost 3 bases and 0 bases, there was a span of 9 bases. CDR3 length: 16 residues. In germline, CDR1 is KGHSY, CDR2 FQNENV. In DNA, the CDR3 is TGTGCCAGCAGCCACGTGGGGGGCTCTGGGGCCAACGTCCTGACTTTC. Translation gives CASSHVGGSGANVLTF.

This rearrangement joins TRBV5-1 to TRBJ1-1, with no clear D. Germline assignment: CDR1 SGHRS and CDR2 YFSETQ. The CDR3 extends over 14 amino acids. Trimming took 1 base from V and 1 from J, leaving 8 bases between them. CDR3 bases: TGCGCCAGCAGCTTGTCTCGGGGGAACACTGAAGCTTTCTTT. Protein: CASSLSRGNTEAFF.

The genes are TRBV4-3 and TRBJ2-1; D not resolved. V shed 1 base and J shed 6 bases, with 7 bases lying between them. This CDR3 has 13 residues. Germline V gene data show CDR1 as LGHNA and CDR2 as YSLEER. The CDR3 loop reads CASSQASSNEQFF. As DNA, the CDR3 is TGCGCCAGCAGCCAAGCATCGAGCAATGAGCAGTTCTTC.

This sequence joins TRBV6-6 and TRBJ2-2, with D possibly being TRBD2 (5 bases). CDR3 size: 14 residues. From germline, CDR1 is MNHNY and CDR2 SVGAGI (reference sequence). V dropped 6 bases and J dropped 5 bases, with 13 bases sitting between them. CDR3 loop: CASSPVGETGELFF. The CDR3, as DNA: TGTGCCAGCAGCCCGGTTGGGGAGACCGGGGAGCTGTTTTTT.

CDR3 protein: CASSLAPGQGFTGELFF. The CDR3 DNA follows: TGTGCCAGCAGCTTAGCTCCGGGACAGGGATTCACCGGGGAGCTGTTTTTT. This sequence joins TRBV7-7 and TRBJ2-2; 9 bases fit TRBD1. V shed 0 bases and J 4 bases; nucleotides not matched to a gene: 6. This CDR3 region has 17 residues. Germline lookup yields CDR1 SSHAT and CDR2 FNYEAQ (reference sequence).

This clonotype came up once. V is TRBV6-5 and J is TRBJ1-4; D uncertain. Per the germline V gene, CDR1 is MNHEY and CDR2 is SVGAGI. The ends were cut back, 5 bases at V and 8 bases at J, with 18 bases in the middle. There are 15 residues in the CDR3. CDR3 nucleotide sequence: TGTGCCAGCAGTCCCGACCGGGGTTTGTGGGAAAAACTGTTTTTT. Its protein is CASSPDRGLWEKLFF.

The chain recombines TRBV20-1 with TRBJ2-1; D is perhaps TRBD2 (7 bases). V was pared by 0 bases and J by 10 bases, with 19 bases between. The CDR3 is 15 amino acids. The germline V gene has CDR1 DFQATT and CDR2 SNEGSKA (reference sequence). CDR3 in amino acids: CSAREDGGGLGEQFF. The CDR3 DNA reads as TGCAGTGCTAGAGAGGATGGCGGGGGCCTGGGGGAGCAGTTCTTC.

This rearrangement joins TRBV19 to TRBJ2-7, with no clear D. The V end was cut by 3 bases, the J end by 3 bases, with 15 bases between. The germline V gene encodes CDR1 LNHDA and CDR2 SQIVND (reference sequence). The CDR3 length is 15 residues. The CDR3 is CASSIGLTNFYEQYF. The CDR3 nucleotides read TGTGCCAGTAGTATTGGGCTGACAAACTTCTACGAGCAGTACTTC.

This clonotype appeared a single time. V is TRBV7-3 and J is TRBJ2-3; 8 bases fit TRBD2. Germline values: CDR1 SGHTA, CDR2 FQGTGA. This CDR3 comprises 14 residues. Trimming took 0 bases from V and 9 from J; bases not matched to a gene: 5. The CDR3 bases are TGTGCCAGCAGCTTAACAGCGGGGGCAAGCACGCAGTATTTT. It codes for CASSLTAGASTQYF.

The genes are TRBV5-8 and TRBJ1-5; 9 nucleotides agree with TRBD1. The CDR3 is 16 amino acids. Germline CDR1 SGHTS, CDR2 YDEGEE. J gave up 8 bases and V 4 bases, and 13 bases lay outside the gene matches. DNA of the CDR3: TGTGCCAGCAGCCTTTCGGACAGGGGCCTCCTGGAGCCCCAGCATTTT. It is translated as CASSLSDRGLLEPQHF.

This clonotype has just one count. The J gene is TRBJ1-6, the V gene TRBV19; no clear D. The CDR3 contains 14 residues. Trimming removed 6 bases at V and 6 bases at J, with 12 bases between. The germline V gene encodes CDR1 LNHDA and CDR2 SQIVND (reference sequence). The CDR3 loop is CASSSWQFNSPLHF. Here the CDR3 DNA reads TGTGCCAGTAGCTCTTGGCAGTTTAATTCACCCCTCCACTTT.

This chain uses TRBV6-5 with TRBJ1-1; TRBD1 matches 9 bases. The V segment lost 7 bases and the J segment 5 bases; nucleotides outside the gene matches: 8. Germline CDR1 is MNHEY and CDR2 is SVGAGI. This CDR3 has 14 amino acids. CDR3 DNA: TGTGCCAGCATGCGGGACAGGGATTTTACTGAAGCTTTCTTT. Protein sequence: CASMRDRDFTEAFF.

The chain joins TRBV4-1 to TRBJ1-1; TRBD1 is a possible D gene (5 bases). Germline loops: CDR1 MGHRA, CDR2 YSYEKL. The CDR3 is 13 residues long. V gave up 1 base and J gave up 7 bases, with 10 bases separating them. CDR3 in DNA: TGCGCCAGCAGCCAAGTCGGAAGGGGTGAAGCTTTCTTT. It yields the protein CASSQVGRGEAFF.

This rearrangement joins TRBV20-1 to TRBJ1-1; 8 bases agree with TRBD1. This CDR3 spans 15 amino acids. Germline trimming cut 1 base from V and 6 bases from J; bases unmatched to any gene: 10. Germline V CDR1 and CDR2: DFQATT, SNEGSKA (reference sequence). CDR3 nucleotides: TGCAGTGCTAGAGGGACAGGGAATTGGGTCCCTGAAGCTTTCTTT. Amino acid sequence: CSARGTGNWVPEAFF.

The V call is TRBV10-3, the J call TRBJ1-3; no clear D gene. The CDR3 consists of 15 residues. The V gene's germline CDR1 is ENHRY and CDR2 SYGVKD. Trimming took 6 bases from V and 0 from J, leaving 12 bases between them. The CDR3 coding sequence is TGTGCCATCAGCCGAGTCTTGGACTCTGGAAACACCATATATTTT. Amino acids: CAISRVLDSGNTIYF.

V and J are TRBV3-1 and TRBJ2-1; D tentatively reads TRBD1 or TRBD2 (5 bases each). The CDR3 is 15 amino acids. V was trimmed by 4 bases and J by 1 base, leaving 11 bases between them. CDR1 and CDR2 (germline): LGHDT, YNNKEL (reference sequence). The CDR3 bases are TGTGCCAGCAGCCTCGGGACGGCTTCCTACAATGAGCAGTTCTTC. This codes for CASSLGTASYNEQFF.

This rearrangement joins TRBV27 to TRBJ2-1, with TRBD2 matching over 12 bases. CDR1 is MNHEY, CDR2 SMNVEV, per germline (reference sequence). This CDR3 is 16 amino acids long. V lost 5 bases, J lost 8 bases, and 10 bases stayed unmatched. In nucleotides, the CDR3 is TGTGCCAGCAGTCCGCTGACTAGCGGGGGTGGCGATGAGCAGTTCTTC. Its protein product is CASSPLTSGGGDEQFF.

The chain is built from TRBV5-4 and TRBJ1-4; TRBD1 matches at 9 bases. Germline lookup yields CDR1 SGHNT and CDR2 YYREEE (reference sequence). Trimming removed 4 bases from V and 8 bases from J; junction bases left unmatched: 9. The CDR3 consists of 15 residues. The CDR3 sequence: CASSDGTGPYEKLFF. CDR3 DNA sequence: TGTGCCAGCAGCGACGGGACAGGGCCTTACGAAAAACTGTTTTTT. Together with reference TRBV5-4 and TRBJ1-4, the CDR3 gives the full variable domain: ETGVTQSPTHLIKTRGQQVTLRCSSQSGHNTVSWYQQALGQGPQFIFQYYREEENGRGNFPPRFSGLQFPNYSSELNVNALELDDSALYLCASSDGTGPYEKLFFGSGTQLSVL.